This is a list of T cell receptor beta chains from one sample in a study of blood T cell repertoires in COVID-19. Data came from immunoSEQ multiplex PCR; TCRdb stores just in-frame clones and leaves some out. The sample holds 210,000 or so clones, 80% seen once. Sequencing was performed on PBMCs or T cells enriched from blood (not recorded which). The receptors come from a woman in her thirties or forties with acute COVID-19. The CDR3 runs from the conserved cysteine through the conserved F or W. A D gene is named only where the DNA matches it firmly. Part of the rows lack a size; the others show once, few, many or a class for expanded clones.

CASSRDPGGVGTEAFF TGTGCCAGCAGCCGAGACCCGGGGGGCGTAGGAACTGAAGCTTTCTTT TRBJ1-1 TRBV5-6 NA NA
CASSSLQGLGNSPLHF TGTGCCAGCAGTTCCCTCCAGGGGTTGGGGAATTCACCCCTCCACTTT TRBJ1-6 TRBV28 NA NA
CASASSRNTIYF TGTGCCAGCGCTAGTTCAAGAAACACCATATATTTT TRBJ1-3 TRBV9 NA NA
CASSLASGEKLFF TGTGCCAGCAGCTTAGCGAGCGGTGAAAAACTGTTTTTT TRBJ1-4 TRBV11-2 NA NA
CASSPNRGLEQYF TGTGCCAGCAGTCCAAACAGGGGGCTCGAGCAGTACTTC TRBJ2-7 TRBV25-1 TRBD1 NA
CASSQPGQGGKSSGNTIYF TGCGCCAGCAGTCAACCGGGACAGGGGGGAAAGAGCTCTGGAAACACCATATATTTT TRBJ1-3 TRBV23-1 TRBD1 many
CSASVGGFGTEAFF TGCAGTGCTAGTGTTGGGGGCTTCGGGACTGAAGCTTTCTTT TRBJ1-1 TRBV20-1 NA NA
CASSLGGAQPQHF TGTGCCAGCAGTCTAGGGGGGGCTCAGCCCCAGCATTTT TRBJ1-5 TRBV27 NA NA
CASSPGSRQTTYGYTF TGTGCCAGCAGCCCTGGAAGCCGACAGACCACCTATGGCTACACCTTC TRBJ1-2 TRBV3-1/TRBV3-2 NA NA
CASSYTRTDYGYTF TGTGCCAGCAGCTACACTCGGACTGATTATGGCTACACCTTC TRBJ1-2 TRBV5-6 NA NA
CASSQERESFTGELFF TGCGCCAGCAGCCAAGAGCGGGAGAGCTTCACCGGGGAGCTGTTTTTT TRBJ2-2 TRBV4-1 TRBD2 NA